This TCR beta chain emerged from a study of blood T cell repertoires in COVID-19. TCRdb's table, derived via immunoSEQ multiplex PCR, lists solely in-frame clones and lacks some. The sample carries approximately 160,000 clones, over 80% recorded once. The CDR3 is 15 amino acids. Per the germline V gene, CDR1 is SGDLS and CDR2 is YYNGEE. V lost 3 bases and J lost 0, with 10 bases in between. The specimen was peripheral blood. V gene TRBV9 combines with J gene TRBJ2-1; TRBD1 is a possible D gene (6 bases). The source of this sequence is a woman in her fifties or sixties with acute or convalescent COVID-19. The DNA of the CDR3 is TGTGCCAGCAGCGCCCAGGGGAGCTCCTACAATGAGCAGTTCTTC. Its translation: CASSAQGSSYNEQFF.